These T cell receptor beta chains were read from a single sample in a study of beta chain features in type 1 diabetes. TCRdb's copy holds only in-frame clones and misses some; the assay was immunoSEQ multiplex PCR. The sample consists of 640,000 or so clones, more than 13% of them appearing once. The sample was naive CD4+ T cells from blood. These receptors were obtained from a man younger than 30 with type 1 diabetes. The CDR3 runs from the conserved cysteine through the conserved F or W. A D gene is named only where the DNA matches it firmly. Size is omitted from some rows. Given values are once, few, many or a class for expanded clones.

v_gene	abundance	j_gene	d_gene	CDR3aa	CDR3nt
TRBV7-9	few	TRBJ1-1	NA	CASSFWGQNTEAFF	TGTGCCAGCAGCTTTTGGGGGCAGAACACTGAAGCTTTCTTT
TRBV7-2	few	TRBJ1-2	TRBD1	CASSQTGGDYGYTF	TGTGCCAGCAGCCAGACAGGGGGGGACTATGGCTACACCTTC
TRBV6-5	NA	TRBJ2-7	TRBD1	CASSSGTGGLEQYF	TGTGCCAGCAGTTCCGGGACAGGGGGTCTCGAGCAGTACTTC
TRBV4-3	NA	TRBJ2-7	NA	CASSQAAGREYEQYF	TGCGCCAGCAGCCAAGCGGCAGGGAGAGAATACGAGCAGTACTTC
TRBV10-3	few	TRBJ2-1	TRBD2	CAIRDGTSGVNEQFF	TGTGCCATCAGGGACGGGACTAGCGGGGTAAATGAGCAGTTCTTC
TRBV21-1	few	TRBJ1-5	NA	CASSKRRQFNQPQHF	TGTGCCAGCAGCAAAAGGCGGCAGTTCAATCAGCCCCAGCATTTT
TRBV2	NA	TRBJ2-7	NA	CASKGFHEQYF	TGTGCCAGCAAGGGGTTCCACGAGCAGTACTTC
TRBV6-5	few	TRBJ2-4	TRBD1	CASTRTGTLDGIQYF	TGTGCCAGCACCCGGACAGGGACCCTAGATGGCATTCAGTACTTC
TRBV9	NA	TRBJ2-1	TRBD2	CASSASGDFGGEQFF	TGTGCCAGCAGCGCTAGCGGGGACTTTGGGGGTGAGCAGTTCTTC
TRBV30	few	TRBJ2-5	NA	CACSEGSQETQYF	TGTGCCTGTTCGGAGGGCTCGCAAGAGACCCAGTACTTC
TRBV7-9	few	TRBJ2-5	NA	CASSLSRGETQYF	TGTGCCAGCAGCTTATCGAGAGGGGAGACCCAGTACTTC
TRBV15	NA	TRBJ2-3	NA	CATSPPPSDTQYF	TGTGCCACCAGCCCTCCCCCTAGTGATACGCAGTATTTT
TRBV18	NA	TRBJ2-3	NA	CASSPRQSTDTQYF	TGTGCCAGCTCACCTCGACAGAGCACAGATACGCAGTATTTT
TRBV30	few	TRBJ1-1	TRBD1	CAWRAGGMSTEAFF	TGTGCCTGGAGGGCAGGGGGAATGTCGACTGAAGCTTTCTTT
TRBV2	few	TRBJ1-1	NA	CASSSLVGFNTEAFF	TGTGCCAGCAGTTCCTTAGTCGGGTTTAACACTGAAGCTTTCTTT
TRBV7-9	few	TRBJ2-7	TRBD2	CASSPEIAGSYEQYF	TGTGCCAGCAGCCCAGAGATAGCGGGGTCCTACGAGCAGTACTTC
TRBV7-3	few	TRBJ2-3	NA	CASSFGQSTDTQYF	TGTGCCAGCAGCTTCGGGCAGTCCACAGATACGCAGTATTTT
TRBV30	NA	TRBJ2-6	NA	CAPNKRGSGANVLTF	TGTGCCCCTAATAAGAGGGGATCTGGGGCCAACGTCCTGACTTTC
TRBV11-1	NA	TRBJ2-5	NA	CASSDGPDQETQYF	TGTGCCAGCAGCGATGGGCCAGACCAAGAGACCCAGTACTTC
TRBV5-1	few	TRBJ2-6	NA	CASSLVQGANVLTF	TGCGCCAGCAGCTTGGTTCAGGGGGCCAACGTCCTGACTTTC
TRBV30	NA	TRBJ1-2	NA	CAWSVGLLGYGYTF	TGTGCCTGGAGTGTAGGGTTGTTGGGCTATGGCTACACCTTC
TRBV9	NA	TRBJ1-6	NA	CASSPRTSYNSPLHF	TGTGCCAGCAGCCCAAGGACCTCCTATAATTCACCCCTCCACTTT
TRBV9	few	TRBJ2-2	TRBD2	CASSVPAGGPRTGELFF	TGTGCCAGCAGCGTCCCGGCGGGAGGGCCTCGCACCGGGGAGCTGTTTTTT
TRBV30	NA	TRBJ1-2	NA	CAWSVYHPYYTF	TGTGCCTGGAGTGTATACCACCCCTACTACACCTTC
TRBV29-1	NA	TRBJ2-1	TRBD2	CSVAPRLAGSNEQFF	TGCAGCGTAGCCCCTAGACTAGCGGGGTCCAATGAGCAGTTCTTC
TRBV4-3	NA	TRBJ1-2	TRBD1	CASSQEQGARRDYGYTF	TGCGCCAGCAGCCAAGAACAGGGGGCGCGTCGGGACTATGGCTACACCTTC
TRBV5-4	NA	TRBJ1-4	NA	CASSPTGDEKLFF	TGTGCCAGCAGCCCCACAGGTGATGAAAAACTGTTTTTT
TRBV13	NA	TRBJ2-7	TRBD1	CASSLPGQGISEQYF	TGTGCCAGCAGCCTACCGGGACAGGGAATCAGTGAGCAGTACTTC
TRBV6-1	NA	TRBJ2-5	NA	CATSGHSGETQYF	TGTGCCACTTCGGGACACTCGGGGGAGACCCAGTACTTC
TRBV30	few	TRBJ1-1	TRBD1	CAWSVQGQGYGEAFF	TGTGCCTGGAGTGTACAGGGACAGGGGTACGGTGAAGCTTTCTTT
TRBV5-1	NA	TRBJ2-1	NA	CASMDSLGNEQFF	TGCGCCAGCATGGACAGCTTGGGTAATGAGCAGTTCTTC
TRBV2	NA	TRBJ1-1	NA	CASSKPGAEAFF	TGTGCCAGCAGCAAGCCGGGCGCTGAAGCTTTCTTT
TRBV30	NA	TRBJ2-7	NA	CAWSVLVGYEQYF	TGTGCCTGGAGTGTACTTGTGGGCTACGAGCAGTACTTC
TRBV29-1	few	TRBJ2-7	TRBD1	CSVRQGSYEQYF	TGCAGCGTCAGACAGGGCTCCTACGAGCAGTACTTC
TRBV16	few	TRBJ1-2	NA	CASSPQGGYTF	TGTGCCAGCAGCCCCCAGGGTGGCTACACCTTC
TRBV9	NA	TRBJ2-3	NA	CASSVDHLSTDTQYF	TGTGCCAGCAGCGTAGACCACCTGAGCACAGATACGCAGTATTTT
TRBV7-2	few	TRBJ1-2	TRBD1	CASSLVTDRGYGYTF	TGTGCCAGCAGCTTAGTGACGGACAGGGGATATGGCTACACCTTC
TRBV6-5	NA	TRBJ2-5	NA	CASSYRVQGRQETQYF	TGTGCCAGCAGTTACCGAGTTCAGGGGAGACAAGAGACCCAGTACTTC
TRBV10-3	NA	TRBJ2-3	NA	CAISEVSTDTQYF	TGTGCCATCAGTGAGGTTAGCACAGATACGCAGTATTTT
TRBV27	NA	TRBJ2-3	TRBD1	CASSLETGLGTQYF	TGTGCCAGCAGTTTAGAGACAGGGTTAGGTACGCAGTATTTT
TRBV15	NA	TRBJ1-3	NA	CATVSASSGNTIYF	TGTGCCACCGTCAGCGCCAGCTCTGGAAACACCATATATTTT